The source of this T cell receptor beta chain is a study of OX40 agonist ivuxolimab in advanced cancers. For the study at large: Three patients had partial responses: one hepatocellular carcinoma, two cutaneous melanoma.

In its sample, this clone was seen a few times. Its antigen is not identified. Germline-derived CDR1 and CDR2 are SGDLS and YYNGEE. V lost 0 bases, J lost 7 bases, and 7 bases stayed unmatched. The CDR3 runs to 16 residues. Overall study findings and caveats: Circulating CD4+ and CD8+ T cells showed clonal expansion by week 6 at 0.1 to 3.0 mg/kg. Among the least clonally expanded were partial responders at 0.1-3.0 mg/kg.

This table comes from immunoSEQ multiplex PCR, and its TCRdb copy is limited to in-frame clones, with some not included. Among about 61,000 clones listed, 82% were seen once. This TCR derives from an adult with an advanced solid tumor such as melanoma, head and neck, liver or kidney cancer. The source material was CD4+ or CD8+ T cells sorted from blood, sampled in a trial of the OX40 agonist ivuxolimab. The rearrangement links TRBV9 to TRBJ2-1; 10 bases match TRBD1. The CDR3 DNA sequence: TGTGCCAGCAGCGTAGGGACAGGGGGGAAGAGGAATGAGCAGTTCTTC. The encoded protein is CASSVGTGGKRNEQFF.